These 20 T cell receptor beta chains share one sample of origin, sequenced in a study of T cells in women clearing cervical HPV infection. The method was immunoSEQ multiplex PCR; TCRdb's version includes in-frame clones alone and lacks a portion of them. This sample's table has about 30,000 clones. What was sequenced was blood buffy coat. All receptors come from a woman aged 18 to 75 with a cervical HPV16 infection that either progressed to CIN3+ or cleared (not recorded which).

Worth noting for this clone: The read ends 3 residues early relative to the CDR3; the germline J gene fills the gap. The chain links TRBV5-1 to TRBJ2-1; TRBD1 matches 8 bases. The germline gives CDR1 SGHRS, CDR2 YFSETQ. This CDR3 is built from 14 residues. Germline trimming cut 9 bases from V and 4 bases from J; bases unmatched to any gene: 9. This CDR3 is CATKWGTGYNEQFF. The DNA read from the CDR3 is TGCGCCACTAAGTGGGGGACAGGTTACAATGAG. Drawing the rest from reference TRBV5-1 and TRBJ2-1, the complete variable domain is KAGVTQTPRYLIKTRGQQVTLSCSPISGHRSVSWYQQTPGQGLQFLFEYFSETQRNKGNFPGRFSGRQFSNSRSEMNVSTLELGDSALYLCATKWGTGYNEQFFGPGTRLTVL.

About this clone: The read ends 3 residues early relative to the CDR3; the germline J gene fills the gap. The genes are TRBV11-1 and TRBJ2-2, with D tentatively TRBD2 (7 bases). The germline gives CDR1 SGHAT, CDR2 FQDESV (reference sequence). The CDR3 totals 14 residues. The V end lost 6 bases, the J end lost 5 bases, and 13 bases lay between the germline ends. The CDR3 DNA, read in part, is TGTGCCAGCAGTTGGCGGGGGCGGACCGGGGAG. Its translation: CASSWRGRTGE. The complete CDR3 reads CASSWRGRTGELFF.

Turning to this clone: The read is 3 residues too short to cover the CDR3 end, so that end is filled in from the germline J gene. This sequence joins TRBV6-2 or TRBV6-3 and TRBJ2-1; D not certain. Per the germline V gene, CDR1 is MNHEY and CDR2 is SVGEGT. The CDR3 covers 16 residues. V was shortened by 4 bases and J by 7 bases, with 20 bases between the two germline ends. The CDR3 loop reads CASSSIQAPSTNEQFF. The DNA read from the CDR3 is TGTGCCAGCAGTTCCATCCAGGCCCCTTCTACAAATGAG.

On this clone itself: The observed sequence ends 3 residues before the CDR3 terminus, with the missing tail filled in from the germline J gene. This chain links TRBV7-9 with TRBJ1-2; 9 nucleotides align to TRBD1. This CDR3 comprises 15 residues. Germline V lookup: CDR1 SEHNR, CDR2 FQNEAQ (reference sequence). The junction had 5 bases not matched to a gene; V was cut back by 2 bases and J by 4 bases. CDR3 sequence reads: CASSLMGQGGYGYTF. The covered CDR3 bases are TGTGCCAGCAGCTTAATGGGACAGGGCGGCTATGGC.

Turning to this clone: The read ends 3 residues shy of where the CDR3 ends; the end is completed using the germline J gene. The V gene is TRBV4-1, the J gene TRBJ2-1; 7 bases are a match to TRBD1. Trimming removed 3 bases from V and 4 bases from J; junction bases left unmatched: 9. Germline assignment: CDR1 MGHRA and CDR2 YSYEKL. The CDR3 consists of 16 residues. The CDR3 bases that were read are TGCGCCAGCAGCCACCCGAGGGGGACAGATTACAATGAG. Amino acids: CASSHPRGTDYNE. The entire CDR3 is CASSHPRGTDYNEQFF.

Notes on this clone: With the read ending 3 residues before the CDR3 end, the germline J gene is used to fill in that end. J is TRBJ2-3 and V is TRBV7-2; D gene ambiguous. Trimming took 7 bases from V and 2 from J, leaving 13 bases between them. The germline CDR1 and CDR2 sequences are SGHTA and FQGNSA. The CDR3 is made up of 14 amino acids. The CDR3 spells CASTNYLSTDTQYF. The sequenced part of the CDR3 DNA is TGTGCCAGCACTAACTACCTCTCCACAGATACG.

The CDR3 is CASSSGDSNQPQHF. CDR3 DNA (partial): TGTGCCAGCAGCTCAGGGGATAGCAATCAGCCC. The rearrangement links TRBV7-6 to TRBJ1-5; TRBD1 is a possible D gene (6 bases). The DNA ends 3 residues before the CDR3 does, and the rest of the CDR3 is filled in from the germline J gene. From germline, CDR1 is SGHVS and CDR2 FNYEAQ. CDR3 length: 14 amino acids. With 4 bases removed from V and 0 bases from J, the gap between germline ends came to 7 bases.

Concerning this clone: The read is 3 residues too short to cover the CDR3 end, so that end is filled in from the germline J gene. The V gene is TRBV19, the J gene TRBJ2-3, with 7 bases lining up with TRBD1. V was pared by 5 bases and J by 6 bases, with 2 bases of the junction left unmatched. The CDR3 totals 12 residues. Germline lookup yields CDR1 LNHDA and CDR2 SQIVND (reference sequence). The CDR3 here is CASSSTGDTQYF. The CDR3 DNA, read in part, is TGTGCCAGTAGTTCGACAGGGGATACG.

Details on this clone: The DNA ends 3 residues before the CDR3 does, and the rest of the CDR3 is filled in from the germline J gene. The genes are TRBV10-2 and TRBJ2-5; D may correspond to TRBD1 or TRBD2 (6 bases each). V lost 6 bases, J lost 5 bases, and 13 bases lay in between. Germline values: CDR1 WSHSY, CDR2 SAAADI. The CDR3 contains 13 residues. This chain's CDR3 is CASSNTGRETQYF. CDR3 bases read: TGCGCCAGCAGCAATACAGGGAGGGAGACC.

A note on this clone: Coverage ceases 3 residues before the CDR3 finishes, and the germline J gene fills in the end. V usage is TRBV7-3 and J usage is TRBJ1-1; TRBD1 is a possible D gene (6 bases). The germline CDR1 and CDR2 sequences are SGHTA and FQGTGA. V lost 2 bases to trimming and J lost 1 base, with 20 bases between them. The length of the CDR3 is 18 residues. The CDR3 DNA, read in part, is TGTGCCAGCAGCTTATTGCCGGGGGGGGCAGGGTCGAACACTGAA. The encoded protein is CASSLLPGGAGSNTE. The whole CDR3 sequence reads CASSLLPGGAGSNTEAFF.

A word on this clone: The read gets to within 3 residues of the CDR3 end, and the germline J gene fills in the rest. This sequence joins TRBV20-1 and TRBJ1-1; TRBD1 matches 7 bases. V gave up 6 bases and J gave up 4 bases; unmatched junction bases: 8. The CDR3 extends over 13 amino acids. Germline CDR1 DFQATT, CDR2 SNEGSKA (reference sequence). CDR3 DNA, as far as it was read: TGCAGTGCGCTCCAACAGGGGACCACTGAA. Translation gives CSALQQGTTE. The full CDR3 sequence reads CSALQQGTTEAFF.

In regard to this clone: The CDR3 end falls 3 residues outside the read, so it is completed with the germline J gene. The chain carries TRBV7-9 and TRBJ1-1; 10 bases align to TRBD1. CDR1 SEHNR and CDR2 FQNEAQ come from the germline V gene (reference sequence). The CDR3 totals 15 residues. V lost 4 bases, J lost 6 bases, and 8 bases stayed unmatched. The CDR3 sequence: CASSSDRDRGPEAFF. The CDR3 bases that were read are TGTGCCAGCAGCTCCGACCGGGACAGGGGCCCTGAA.

Note on this clone: Coverage ceases 3 residues before the CDR3 finishes, and the germline J gene fills in the end. The J gene is TRBJ2-4, the V gene TRBV19; possible D gene TRBD1, 5 bases. This CDR3 region has 13 residues. Germline lookup yields CDR1 LNHDA and CDR2 SQIVND (reference sequence). The part of the CDR3 DNA that was read is TGTGCCAGTAGTATAGGAATAGGGGCTGGT. Its translation: CASSIGIGAG. The CDR3, in full, reads CASSIGIGAGQYF.

As for this clone: The read ends 3 residues before the CDR3 terminus; that terminus is restored from the germline J gene. The chain carries TRBV30 and TRBJ1-2; tentative D call: TRBD1 (5 bases). This CDR3 is 12 amino acids long. Deletions cut 4 bases from V and 5 bases from J, with 11 bases between. The germline V gene encodes CDR1 GTSNPN and CDR2 SVGIG (reference sequence). Partial CDR3 DNA: TGTGCCTGGAAAGGGGCTGGGTATGGC. It specifies CAWKGAGYG. The full CDR3 protein reads CAWKGAGYGYTF.

A note on this clone: Read sequence stops 3 residues before the CDR3 end, and the germline J gene provides the missing end. The V call is TRBV7-3, the J call TRBJ2-5; 7 nucleotides line up with TRBD1. Trimming took 5 bases from V and 3 from J; bases not matched to a gene: 3. Germline V gene lookup returns CDR1 SGHTA and CDR2 FQGTGA. This CDR3 comprises 13 residues. CDR3 sequence reads: CASSQDREETQYF. CDR3 DNA, as far as it was read: TGTGCCAGCAGCCAAGACAGGGAAGAGACC. Full variable domain (missing parts from reference TRBV7-3 and TRBJ2-5): GAGVSQTPSNKVTEKGKYVELRCDPISGHTALYWYRQSLGQGPEFLIYFQGTGAADDSGLPNDRFFAVRPEGSVSTLKIQRTERGDSAVYLCASSQDREETQYFGPGTRLLVL.

Details on this clone: Read data end 3 residues before the CDR3 end; the end is taken from the germline J gene. V is TRBV30 and J is TRBJ2-1; 10 positions agree with TRBD1. This CDR3 comprises 13 residues. Germline CDR1 and CDR2: GTSNPN and SVGIG (reference sequence). Trimming removed 4 bases from V and 8 bases from J; junction bases left unmatched: 5. The CDR3 sequence is CAWKPGTGDEQFF. The CDR3 bases that were read are TGTGCCTGGAAGCCCGGGACAGGGGATGAG.

Points on this clone: Sequencing ends 3 residues short of the CDR3 end; the germline J gene provides the rest. V gene TRBV20-1 combines with J gene TRBJ2-1; D gene uncertain. The CDR3 covers 14 residues. V was pared by 0 bases and J by 2 bases, with 8 bases between. CDR1 is DFQATT and CDR2 is SNEGSKA in the germline V gene (reference sequence). The CDR3 bases that were read are TGCAGTGCTAGAGATATTACAGCCTACAATGAG. Its translation is CSARDITAYNE. From start to end, the CDR3 is CSARDITAYNEQFF.

For this clone: From the germline J gene comes the end of the CDR3, since the read stops 3 residues before it. The genes are TRBV4-2 and TRBJ1-5, with D uncertain. V was shortened by 1 base and J by 0 bases, with 7 bases between the two germline ends. Germline CDR1 is LGHNA and CDR2 is YNFKEQ. This CDR3 spans 15 amino acids. The sequenced part of the CDR3 DNA is TGTGCCAGCAGCCAAGGAGGGTCTAGCAATCAGCCC. Its protein product is CASSQGGSSNQP. Given in full, the CDR3 is CASSQGGSSNQPQHF.

Of note for this clone: The CDR3 end lies 3 residues beyond the end of the read and is filled in from the germline J gene. The chain carries TRBV7-9 and TRBJ2-4; D possibly corresponds to TRBD2 (5 bases). Germline-derived CDR1 and CDR2 are SEHNR and FQNEAQ (reference sequence). The CDR3 is 14 residues long. CDR3: CASSYPLDGDGQYF. CDR3 DNA, as far as it was read: TGTGCCAGCAGCTACCCTCTGGACGGGGATGGT.

To note about this clone: The read gets to within 3 residues of the CDR3 end, and the germline J gene fills in the rest. The V call is TRBV20-1, the J call TRBJ2-7; D may be TRBD2 (6 bases). The CDR3 has 14 amino acids. V lost 4 bases to trimming and J lost 4 bases, with 17 bases between them. Looked up from germline, CDR1 is DFQATT and CDR2 is SNEGSKA (reference sequence). This CDR3 is CSATPPGSGYEQYF. The CDR3 bases that were read are TGCAGTGCTACCCCCCCGGGTAGCGGTTACGAG.